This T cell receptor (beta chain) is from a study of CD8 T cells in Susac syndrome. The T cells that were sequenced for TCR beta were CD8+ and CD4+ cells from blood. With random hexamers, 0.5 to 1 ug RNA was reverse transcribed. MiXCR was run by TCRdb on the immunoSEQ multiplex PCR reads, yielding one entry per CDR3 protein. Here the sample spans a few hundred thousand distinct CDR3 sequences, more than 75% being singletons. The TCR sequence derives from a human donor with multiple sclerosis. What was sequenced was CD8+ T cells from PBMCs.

The DNA for the CDR3 is TGTGCCAGCAGCAACCCATCGACTAGATGGGATATGGATGAGCAGTTCTTC. Protein: CASSNPSTRWDMDEQFF. The chain employs TRBV7-9 and TRBJ2-1; perhaps TRBD2 as D (6 bases). V was clipped by 5 bases and J by 8 bases, with 25 bases between them. CDR1 is SEHNR and CDR2 is FQNEAQ in the germline V gene (reference sequence). The CDR3 has 17 amino acids.